Each of the 19 T cell receptor beta chains below was sequenced from the same sample in a study of spatial heterogeneity in lung cancer. Overall study findings and caveats: Higher tumor mutation counts went along with higher counts of expanded intratumoral alpha and beta TCRs.

Time point here: sample taken at primary tumor resection. These receptors' targets are unknown. TCRdb re-derived calls from the 5' RACE reads in MiXCR, one entry per CDR3 protein. This sample has roughly 5,200 distinct CDR3 sequences; less than 5% occur once, and the top ten carry roughly a quarter. The sample in question was lung tumor tissue, obtained at surgery. The receptors here all came from a female donor with early-stage non-small cell lung cancer.

This clonotype is medium-sized within its sample. The genes are TRBV5-1 and TRBJ2-5; possibly TRBD1 or TRBD2 for D (5 bases each). In germline, CDR1 is SGHRS, CDR2 YFSETQ. The V end was cut by 3 bases, the J end by 2 bases, with 11 bases between. The CDR3 totals 14 residues. In DNA, the CDR3 is TGCGCCAGCAGCTCAGGGAGACTACAAGAGACCCAGTACTTC. Translating it yields CASSSGRLQETQYF.

This clonotype was detected many times. The chain links TRBV27 to TRBJ2-1, with D perhaps matching TRBD2 (6 bases). The germline V gene encodes CDR1 MNHEY and CDR2 SMNVEV (reference sequence). This CDR3 is built from 14 residues. V was shortened by 6 bases and J by 15 bases, with 24 bases between the two germline ends. CDR3 sequence reads: CASREGWRAWLTFF. Here the CDR3 DNA reads TGTGCCAGCAGGGAGGGGTGGCGGGCATGGTTAACGTTCTTC.

This clonotype was detected many times. V and J are TRBV19 and TRBJ2-3; the D gene is possibly TRBD2 (6 bases). CDR3 length: 14 amino acids. Germline V lookup: CDR1 LNHDA, CDR2 SQIVND (reference sequence). V gave up 5 bases and J gave up 0 bases, with 9 bases separating them. The CDR3 spells CASSSGDSTDTQYF. The CDR3 coding sequence is TGTGCCAGTAGTTCGGGGGATAGCACAGATACGCAGTATTTT.

Many counts were recorded for this clonotype. The chain couples TRBV14 to TRBJ1-5; D gene ambiguous. The CDR3 is made up of 13 amino acids. Between the trimmed V and J ends, which lost 0 bases and 3 bases, there was a span of 3 bases. Germline CDR1 SGHDN, CDR2 FVKESK. In nucleotides, the CDR3 is TGTGCCAGCAGCCAAGATTCCAATCAGCCCCAGCATTTT. It specifies CASSQDSNQPQHF.

This clonotype was counted many times. The chain joins TRBV5-1 to TRBJ2-3; D is unresolved. The CDR3 totals 12 residues. The V gene lost 1 base and the J gene lost 5 bases, with 5 bases spanning the gap. Germline V gene lookup returns CDR1 SGHRS and CDR2 YFSETQ. The CDR3 DNA is TGCGCCAGCAGCTTGATGGGAGATACGCAGTATTTT. Protein: CASSLMGDTQYF.

There are many counts of this clonotype. The chain couples TRBV7-9 to TRBJ1-1; no clear D. Germline CDR1 and CDR2: SEHNR and FQNEAQ (reference sequence). Trimming left V 1 base short and J 6 bases short, with 15 bases between. The CDR3 is 15 residues long. CDR3 DNA sequence: TGTGCCAGCAGCTTAGTAACGGGGAGAGTCGCTGAAGCTTTCTTT. Protein: CASSLVTGRVAEAFF.

This clonotype has at least ten counts. The chain employs TRBV2 and TRBJ2-3; 11 nucleotides line up with TRBD2. Trimming took 8 bases from V and 5 from J; bases not matched to a gene: 9. The germline V gene has CDR1 SNHLY and CDR2 FYNNEI. The CDR3 loop spans 15 amino acids. The CDR3 loop is CASVLLAGVKDTQYF. The CDR3 nucleotides read TGTGCCAGCGTTCTACTAGCGGGAGTTAAAGATACGCAGTATTTT.

This clonotype is classed as medium-sized. The rearrangement joins TRBV7-6 to TRBJ2-3, with 10 bases lining up with TRBD2. Germline CDR1 is SGHVS and CDR2 is FNYEAQ. Trimming cost V 5 bases and J 0 bases; bases outside gene matches: 2. The CDR3 is made up of 15 amino acids. CDR3 loop: CASSRTSGSTDTQYF. In DNA, the CDR3 is TGTGCCAGCAGCAGGACTAGCGGAAGCACAGATACGCAGTATTTT.

In this sample, this clonotype turned up many times. The chain combines TRBV30 with TRBJ2-1, with 13 bases matching TRBD2. With V trimmed by 1 base and J by 0 bases, 9 bases remained unmatched. There are 19 residues in the CDR3. CDR1 GTSNPN and CDR2 SVGIG come from the germline V gene (reference sequence). CDR3 residues: CAWSGGTSGTPSSYNEQFF. The CDR3 DNA sequence: TGTGCCTGGAGTGGAGGGACTAGCGGGACACCTAGCTCCTACAATGAGCAGTTCTTC.

The J gene is TRBJ2-5, the V gene TRBV29-1; D is undetermined. Looked up from germline, CDR1 is SQVTM and CDR2 is ANQGSEA. The CDR3 runs to 12 residues. V gave up 6 bases and J gave up 1 base, with 9 bases separating them. CDR3: CSVGFVQETQYF. The CDR3 DNA reads as TGCAGCGTCGGGTTTGTCCAAGAGACCCAGTACTTC.

This clonotype was found many times. The J gene is TRBJ2-2, the V gene TRBV7-3; the D is unclear. The CDR3 is made up of 18 amino acids. Trimming stripped 2 bases from V and 3 bases from J, with 19 bases between. The germline V gene encodes CDR1 SGHTA and CDR2 FQGTGA. CDR3: CASSLVLSRFEDTGELFF. CDR3 DNA: TGTGCCAGCAGCTTAGTCCTTTCTAGATTCGAAGACACCGGGGAGCTGTTTTTT. Variable domain in full (rest from reference TRBV7-3 and TRBJ2-2): GAGVSQTPSNKVTEKGKYVELRCDPISGHTALYWYRQSLGQGPEFLIYFQGTGAADDSGLPNDRFFAVRPEGSVSTLKIQRTERGDSAVYLCASSLVLSRFEDTGELFFGEGSRLTVL.

This clonotype was counted many times. The chain uses TRBV12-5 and TRBJ1-1; TRBD1 might be the D (6 bases). V lost 1 base, J lost 6 bases, and 12 bases lay in between. Per germline, CDR1 LGHNT and CDR2 FRNRAP. The CDR3 contains 14 residues. For the CDR3, the DNA is TGTGCTAGTGGTTTGGGGGGGACAACTCCTGAAGCTTTCTTT. Its translation: CASGLGGTTPEAFF.

This clonotype has a count of ten or more. The rearrangement uses TRBV25-1 and TRBJ1-6, with D unclear. CDR1 and CDR2 (germline): MGHDK, SYGVNS. The CDR3 has 15 residues. V lost 2 bases and J lost 0, with 5 bases in between. The CDR3 protein is CASSEPSSYNSPLHF. CDR3 coding DNA: TGTGCCAGCAGTGAACCGAGCTCCTATAATTCACCCCTCCACTTT.

This clonotype is classed as medium-sized. The chain uses TRBV7-2 and TRBJ2-7; no firm D call. V was trimmed by 4 bases and J by 3 bases, leaving 10 bases between them. In germline, CDR1 is SGHTA, CDR2 FQGNSA. The CDR3 is 13 residues long. CDR3 coding DNA: TGTGCCAGCAGCTCCCCCCACCGCTACGAGCAGTACTTC. It translates to CASSSPHRYEQYF.

This clonotype was seen many times. The rearrangement links TRBV4-2 to TRBJ2-7, with TRBD2 matching 12 bases. CDR1 and CDR2 from the germline V gene are LGHNA and YNFKEQ. This CDR3 is built from 17 residues. The V gene end was trimmed by 0 bases and the J gene end by 0 bases; junction bases not matched to a gene: 3. CDR3 sequence (DNA): TGTGCCAGCAGCCAAGACCCGACTAGCGGGAGCTCCTACGAGCAGTACTTC. Amino acid sequence: CASSQDPTSGSSYEQYF.

This clonotype was seen many times. The chain employs TRBV20-1 and TRBJ2-5, with D possibly called TRBD1 or TRBD2 (5 bases each). Between the trimmed V and J ends, which lost 3 bases and 0 bases, there was a span of 11 bases. CDR3 length: 14 residues. In germline, CDR1 is DFQATT, CDR2 SNEGSKA (reference sequence). CDR3 in DNA: TGCAGTGCTAGGGGGGAGCTGTACCAAGAGACCCAGTACTTC. This translates into CSARGELYQETQYF.

This clonotype is medium-sized in the sample. An end of the junction does not agree with germline; a read error may underlie this. The chain couples TRBV5-1 to TRBJ2-2; TRBD1 aligns across 7 bases. The CDR3 covers 13 residues. CDR1 SGHRS and CDR2 YFSETQ come from the germline V gene. The CDR3 nucleotides read TGCGCCAGCAGCCCTGGGACAGATGGGGGGCTGTTTTTT. Protein: CASSPGTDGGLFF.

The table lists this clonotype with many counts. The V gene is TRBV10-3, the J gene TRBJ1-1, with D unclear. The ends were cut back, 4 bases at V and 2 bases at J, with 11 bases in the middle. CDR1 is ENHRY and CDR2 is SYGVKD in the germline V gene. This CDR3 spans 14 amino acids. CDR3 protein: CAISGLAVNTEAFF. The CDR3 DNA reads TGTGCCATCAGTGGTTTGGCAGTCAACACTGAAGCTTTCTTT.

By share, this clonotype ranks as medium-sized (0.01 to 0.1%). The chain recombines TRBV9 with TRBJ2-1; D might be TRBD2 (6 bases). The V and J ends lost 6 bases and 8 bases respectively, with 24 bases between them. Germline CDR1 SGDLS, CDR2 YYNGEE. The CDR3 is 16 amino acids. CDR3 in DNA: TGTGCCAGCACTACGGACTACAGTTCCGGAGGGGATGAGCAGTTCTTC. It is translated as CASTTDYSSGGDEQFF.